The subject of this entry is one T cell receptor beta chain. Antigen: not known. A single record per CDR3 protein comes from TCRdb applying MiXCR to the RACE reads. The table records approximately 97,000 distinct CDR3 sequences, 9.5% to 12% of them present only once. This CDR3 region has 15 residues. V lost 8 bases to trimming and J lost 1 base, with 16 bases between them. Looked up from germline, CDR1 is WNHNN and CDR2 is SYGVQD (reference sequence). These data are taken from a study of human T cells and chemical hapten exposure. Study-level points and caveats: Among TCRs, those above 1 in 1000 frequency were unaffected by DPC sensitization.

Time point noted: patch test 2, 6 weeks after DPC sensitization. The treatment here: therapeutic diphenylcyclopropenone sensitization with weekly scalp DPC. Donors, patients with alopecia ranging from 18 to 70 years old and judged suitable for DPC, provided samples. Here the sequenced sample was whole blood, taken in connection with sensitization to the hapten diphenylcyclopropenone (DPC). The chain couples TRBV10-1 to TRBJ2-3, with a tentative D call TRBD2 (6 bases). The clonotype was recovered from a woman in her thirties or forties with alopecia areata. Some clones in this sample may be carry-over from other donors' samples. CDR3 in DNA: TGCGCCAGCGGCGGGTCGGGAGCGGGCACAGATACGCAGTATTTT. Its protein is CASGGSGAGTDTQYF.